This TCR beta chain came from a study of shared clonotypes between healthy human individuals. CDR3 length equals 15 residues. Germline assignment: CDR1 SGHNT and CDR2 YYREEE (reference sequence). V was clipped by 7 bases and J by 8 bases; unmatched bases: 14. This clone has a single count. Only in-frame clones appear in the TCRdb table, and some are missing; sequencing was by immunoSEQ multiplex PCR. The sample holds some 2 million clones, around 95% seen once. This sequence joins TRBV5-4 and TRBJ1-2; TRBD1 matches 10 bases. The origin of this receptor is a young man in good health. Specimen: naive CD4+ T cells sorted from blood. Subset specified: CD45RA+ positively selected. The CDR3 nucleotides read TGTGCCAGCGGTCCTGGCGGGACAGGGGCCCTCGGCTACACCTTC. This encodes CASGPGGTGALGYTF. Using reference TRBV5-4 and TRBJ1-2 for the parts outside the CDR3, the full variable domain is ETGVTQSPTHLIKTRGQQVTLRCSSQSGHNTVSWYQQALGQGPQFIFQYYREEENGRGNFPPRFSGLQFPNYSSELNVNALELDDSALYLCASGPGGTGALGYTFGSGTRLTVV.